Below are 9 T cell receptor beta chains sequenced from a single sample in a study of TIL therapy for anti-PD-1-resistant metastatic lung cancer. Time point in this sample: pre-treatment sample, taken before nivolumab and TIL therapy. The tumor samples were excised metastases, mostly pleural nodules or supraclavicular lymph nodes. Sequencing used immunoSEQ v3. TCRdb's table, derived via immunoSEQ multiplex PCR, lists solely in-frame clones and lacks some. The sample holds about 6,400 clones, about 67% seen once. The sample in question was tumor tissue, obtained at baseline. These receptors were taken from a person aged 25-79 years with non-small cell lung cancer.

The chain uses TRBV7-3 and TRBJ2-5; D assignment may be TRBD1 or TRBD2 (5 bases each). V lost 5 bases and J 5 bases, leaving 18 bases between the germline ends. CDR1 is SGHTA, CDR2 FQGTGA, per germline. The CDR3 spans 15 residues. CDR3: CASSRTGQPEETQYF. The DNA for the CDR3 is TGTGCCAGCAGCCGGACGGGGCAGCCGGAGGAGACCCAGTACTTC.

The rearrangement joins TRBV29-1 to TRBJ2-7; 11 nucleotides align to TRBD2. Trimming removed 4 bases from V and 0 bases from J; junction bases left unmatched: 8. The CDR3 is 16 amino acids. CDR1 SQVTM and CDR2 ANQGSEA come from the germline V gene. The CDR3 DNA sequence: TGCAGCGTTGGTAATAGCGGGAGGGTAAGCTCCTACGAGCAGTACTTC. It codes for CSVGNSGRVSSYEQYF.

CDR3 sequence (DNA): TGTGCCGGGACAGGGGAATACAATTCACCCCTCCACTTT. It is translated as CAGTGEYNSPLHF. The chain uses TRBV30 and TRBJ1-6; 10 nucleotides align to TRBD1. Germline V lookup: CDR1 GTSNPN, CDR2 SVGIG (reference sequence). Unmatched junction bases numbered 5, after V lost 8 bases and J lost 7 bases. The CDR3 consists of 13 residues.

V is TRBV9 and J is TRBJ2-3, with 9 bases lining up with TRBD2. This CDR3 has 15 amino acids. The germline gives CDR1 SGDLS, CDR2 YYNGEE. J gave up 0 bases and V 3 bases, and 2 bases lay outside the gene matches. CDR3 sequence reads: CASSASGVSTDTQYF. Written as DNA, the CDR3 is TGTGCCAGCAGCGCTAGCGGGGTGAGCACAGATACGCAGTATTTT.

This clone was seen more than once but under ten times. The chain is built from TRBV2 and TRBJ1-2; no reliable D call. Germline loops: CDR1 SNHLY, CDR2 FYNNEI. V gave up 3 bases and J gave up 4 bases, with 9 bases separating them. CDR3 length: 13 residues. This CDR3 reads CASSDKTVYGYTF. The CDR3 nucleotides read TGTGCCAGCAGTGATAAAACGGTCTATGGCTACACCTTC.

The chain recombines TRBV3-1 (or the pseudogene TRBV3-2) with TRBJ2-7; D may correspond to TRBD1 or TRBD2 (6 bases each). CDR1 is LGHDT and CDR2 is YNNKEL in the germline V gene (reference sequence). This CDR3 spans 15 amino acids. V lost 0 bases, J lost 5 bases, and 14 bases lay in between. The CDR3 reads CASSQDPRGGDEQYF. In nucleotides, the CDR3 is TGTGCCAGCAGCCAAGATCCCAGGGGAGGCGACGAGCAGTACTTC.

The rearrangement links TRBV7-2 to TRBJ1-5, with D tentatively TRBD1 (5 bases). Trimming cost V 5 bases and J 3 bases, with 20 bases left between them. CDR3 length: 17 amino acids. CDR1 SGHTA and CDR2 FQGNSA come from the germline V gene. CDR3 sequence (DNA): TGTGCCAGCAGCATATCCCCTCAGAGGGGTCACAATCAGCCCCAGCATTTT. Translating gives CASSISPQRGHNQPQHF.

The V and J genes are TRBV5-4 and TRBJ2-7; 11 bases map to TRBD1. After removal of 2 bases from V and 5 bases from J, the junction contained 6 bases not matched to a gene. CDR3 length: 15 residues. CDR1 SGHNT and CDR2 YYREEE come from the germline V gene (reference sequence). CDR3 nucleotides: TGTGCCAGCAGCTTCCCGGGACAGGGGGTCGACGAGCAGTACTTC. It is translated as CASSFPGQGVDEQYF.

Only one count was recorded for this clone. The chain joins TRBV23-1 to TRBJ2-7, with 7 bases lining up with TRBD2. TRBV23-1 is annotated as an ORF whose role is uncertain. The CDR3 totals 18 residues. V shed 0 bases and J 2 bases; nucleotides not matched to a gene: 13. CDR3 sequence (DNA): TGCGCCAGCAGTCAATCAGAGTGGGGGGGGGAACCTACCTACGAGCAGTACTTC. Its protein is CASSQSEWGGEPTYEQYF.